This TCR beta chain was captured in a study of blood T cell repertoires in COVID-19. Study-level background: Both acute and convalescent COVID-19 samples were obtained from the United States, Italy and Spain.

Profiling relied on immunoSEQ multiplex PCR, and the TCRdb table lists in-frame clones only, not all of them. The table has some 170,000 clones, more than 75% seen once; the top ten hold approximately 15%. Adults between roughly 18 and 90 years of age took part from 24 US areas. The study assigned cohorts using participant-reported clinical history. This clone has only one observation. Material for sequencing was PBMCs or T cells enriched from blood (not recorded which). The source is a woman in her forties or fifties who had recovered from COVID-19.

The CDR3, as DNA: TGTGCCAGCAGCATTGCCGGGACAGGGAATAATGAAAAACTGTTTTTT. This gives the protein CASSIAGTGNNEKLFF. V gene TRBV3-1 (or the pseudogene TRBV3-2) combines with J gene TRBJ1-4, with TRBD1 identical over 9 bases. CDR1 and CDR2 (germline): LGHDT, YNNKEL (reference sequence). The CDR3 consists of 16 residues. The J segment lost 4 bases and the V segment lost 5 bases, leaving 8 bases of the junction unmatched.